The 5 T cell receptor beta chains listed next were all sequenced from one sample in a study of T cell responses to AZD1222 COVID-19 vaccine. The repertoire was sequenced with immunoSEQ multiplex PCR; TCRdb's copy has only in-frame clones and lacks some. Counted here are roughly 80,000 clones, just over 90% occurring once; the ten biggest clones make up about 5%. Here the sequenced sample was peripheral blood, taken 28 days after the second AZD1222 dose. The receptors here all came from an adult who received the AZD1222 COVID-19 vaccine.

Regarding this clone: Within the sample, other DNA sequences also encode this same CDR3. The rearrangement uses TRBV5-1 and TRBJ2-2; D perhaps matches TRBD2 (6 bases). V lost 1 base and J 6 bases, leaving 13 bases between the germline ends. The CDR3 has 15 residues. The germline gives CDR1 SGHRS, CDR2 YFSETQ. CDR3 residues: CASSLSGGRAGELFF. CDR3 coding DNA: TGCGCCAGCAGCTTGTCCGGGGGTCGGGCCGGGGAGCTGTTTTTT.

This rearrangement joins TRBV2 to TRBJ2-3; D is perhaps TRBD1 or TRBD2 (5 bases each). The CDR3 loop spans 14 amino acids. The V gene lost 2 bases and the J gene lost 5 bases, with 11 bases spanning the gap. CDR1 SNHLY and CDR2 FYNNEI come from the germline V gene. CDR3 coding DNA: TGTGCCAGCAGTGAACGCTGGGGGAGAGATACGCAGTATTTT. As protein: CASSERWGRDTQYF.

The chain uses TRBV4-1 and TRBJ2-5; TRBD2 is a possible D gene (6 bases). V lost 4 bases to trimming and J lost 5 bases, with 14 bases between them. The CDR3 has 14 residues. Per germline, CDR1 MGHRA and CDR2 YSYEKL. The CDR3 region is CASSLRRGSETQYF. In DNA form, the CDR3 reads TGCGCCAGCAGCCTCAGGCGGGGATCGGAGACCCAGTACTTC.

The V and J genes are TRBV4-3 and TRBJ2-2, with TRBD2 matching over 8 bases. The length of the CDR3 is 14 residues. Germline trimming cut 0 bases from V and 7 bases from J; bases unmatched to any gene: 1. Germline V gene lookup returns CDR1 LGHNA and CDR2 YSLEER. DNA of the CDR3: TGCGCCAGCAGCCAAGAGGCGGGGGGCGGGGAGCTGTTTTTT. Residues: CASSQEAGGGELFF.

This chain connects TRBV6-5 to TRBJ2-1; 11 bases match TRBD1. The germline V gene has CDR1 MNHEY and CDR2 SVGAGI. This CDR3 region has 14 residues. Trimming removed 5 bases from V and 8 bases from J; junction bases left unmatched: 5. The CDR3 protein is CASSRTGGVYEQFF. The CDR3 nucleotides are TGTGCCAGCAGTCGGACAGGGGGCGTGTATGAGCAGTTCTTC.